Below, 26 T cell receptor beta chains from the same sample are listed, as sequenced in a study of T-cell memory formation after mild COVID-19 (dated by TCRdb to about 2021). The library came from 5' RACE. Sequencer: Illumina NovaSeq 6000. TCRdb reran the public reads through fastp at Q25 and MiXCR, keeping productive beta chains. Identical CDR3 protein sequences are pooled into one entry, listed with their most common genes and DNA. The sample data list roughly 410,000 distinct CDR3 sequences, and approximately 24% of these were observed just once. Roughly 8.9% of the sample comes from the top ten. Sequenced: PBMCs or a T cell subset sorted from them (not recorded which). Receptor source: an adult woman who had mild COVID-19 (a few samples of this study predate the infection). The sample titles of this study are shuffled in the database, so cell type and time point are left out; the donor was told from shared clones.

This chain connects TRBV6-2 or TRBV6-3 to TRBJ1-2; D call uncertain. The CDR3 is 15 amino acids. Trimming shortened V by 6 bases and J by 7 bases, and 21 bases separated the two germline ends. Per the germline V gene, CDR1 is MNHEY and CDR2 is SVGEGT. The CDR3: CASSMTASFGRGYTF. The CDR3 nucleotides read TGTGCCAGCAGCATGACTGCCTCCTTCGGACGTGGCTACACCTTC.

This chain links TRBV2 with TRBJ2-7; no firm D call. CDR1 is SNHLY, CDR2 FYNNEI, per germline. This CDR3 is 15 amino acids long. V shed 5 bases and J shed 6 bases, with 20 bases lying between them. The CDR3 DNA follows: TGTGCCAGCAGTTCTTACCCGGGCCCCAAGGGCGAGCAGTACTTC. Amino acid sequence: CASSSYPGPKGEQYF.

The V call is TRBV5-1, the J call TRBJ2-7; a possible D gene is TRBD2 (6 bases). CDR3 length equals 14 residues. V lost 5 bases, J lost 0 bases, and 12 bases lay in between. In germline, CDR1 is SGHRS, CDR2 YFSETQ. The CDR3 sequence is CASRAGTYSYEQYF. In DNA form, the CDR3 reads TGCGCCAGCAGAGCCGGGACTTACTCCTACGAGCAGTACTTC.

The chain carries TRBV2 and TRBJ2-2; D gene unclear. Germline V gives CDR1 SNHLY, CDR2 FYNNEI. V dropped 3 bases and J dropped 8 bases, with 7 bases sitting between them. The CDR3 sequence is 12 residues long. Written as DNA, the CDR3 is TGTGCCAGCAGTGACTGGGGAGGGGAGCTGTTTTTT. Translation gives CASSDWGGELFF.

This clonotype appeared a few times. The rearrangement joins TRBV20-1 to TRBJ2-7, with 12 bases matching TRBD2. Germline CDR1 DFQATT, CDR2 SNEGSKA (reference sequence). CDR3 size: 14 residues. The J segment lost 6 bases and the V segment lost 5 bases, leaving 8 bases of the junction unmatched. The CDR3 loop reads CSAERTSGNGEQYF. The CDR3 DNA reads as TGCAGTGCTGAGAGGACTAGCGGGAATGGCGAGCAGTACTTC.

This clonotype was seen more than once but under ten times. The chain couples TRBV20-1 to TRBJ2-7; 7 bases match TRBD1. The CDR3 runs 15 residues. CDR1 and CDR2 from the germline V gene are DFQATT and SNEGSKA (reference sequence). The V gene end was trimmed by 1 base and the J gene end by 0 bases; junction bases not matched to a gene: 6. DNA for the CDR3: TGCAGTGCTAGAGGGCCGACAGGGAGCTCCTACGAGCAGTACTTC. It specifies CSARGPTGSSYEQYF.

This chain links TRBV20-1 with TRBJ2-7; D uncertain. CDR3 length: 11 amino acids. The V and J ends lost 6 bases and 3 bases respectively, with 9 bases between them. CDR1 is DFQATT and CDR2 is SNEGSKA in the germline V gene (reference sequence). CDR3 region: CSAEHSYEQYF. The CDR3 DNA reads TGCAGTGCCGAACACAGCTACGAGCAGTACTTC.

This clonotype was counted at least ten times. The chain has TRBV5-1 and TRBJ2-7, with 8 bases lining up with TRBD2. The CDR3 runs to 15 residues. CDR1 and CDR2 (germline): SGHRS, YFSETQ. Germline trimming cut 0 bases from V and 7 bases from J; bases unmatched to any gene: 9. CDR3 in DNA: TGCGCCAGCAGCTTGGAGGCGGGAGGCCCTACGGAGCAGTACTTC. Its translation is CASSLEAGGPTEQYF. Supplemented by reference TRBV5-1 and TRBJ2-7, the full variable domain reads KAGVTQTPRYLIKTRGQQVTLSCSPISGHRSVSWYQQTPGQGLQFLFEYFSETQRNKGNFPGRFSGRQFSNSRSEMNVSTLELGDSALYLCASSLEAGGPTEQYFGPGTRLTVT.

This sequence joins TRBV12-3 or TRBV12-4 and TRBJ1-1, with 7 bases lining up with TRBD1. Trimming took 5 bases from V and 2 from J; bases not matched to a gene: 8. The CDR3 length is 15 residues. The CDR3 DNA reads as TGTGCCAGCAGTCCCCGGGACAGCGCAAACACTGAAGCTTTCTTT. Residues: CASSPRDSANTEAFF.

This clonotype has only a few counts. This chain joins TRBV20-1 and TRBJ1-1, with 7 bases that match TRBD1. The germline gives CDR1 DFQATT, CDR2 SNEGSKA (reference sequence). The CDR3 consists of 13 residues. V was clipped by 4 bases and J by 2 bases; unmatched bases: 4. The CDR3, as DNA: TGCAGTGCTACCGGGACAGCTAACACTGAAGCTTTCTTT. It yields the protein CSATGTANTEAFF.

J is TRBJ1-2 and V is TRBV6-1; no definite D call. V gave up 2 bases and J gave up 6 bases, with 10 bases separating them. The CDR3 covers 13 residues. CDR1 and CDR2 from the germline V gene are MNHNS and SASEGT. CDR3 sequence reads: CASSEQEIDGYTF. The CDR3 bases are TGTGCCAGCAGTGAACAAGAAATTGATGGCTACACCTTC.

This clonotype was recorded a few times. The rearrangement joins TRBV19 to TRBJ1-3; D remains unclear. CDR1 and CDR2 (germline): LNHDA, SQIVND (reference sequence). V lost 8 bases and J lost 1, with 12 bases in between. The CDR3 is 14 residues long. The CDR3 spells CASRTDGSGNTIYF. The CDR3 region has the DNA TGTGCCAGTCGGACCGACGGGTCTGGAAACACCATATATTTT.

The CDR3 sequence is CSVEPGQGAYEQYF. The CDR3 DNA is TGCAGCGTGGAACCGGGACAGGGGGCCTACGAGCAGTACTTC. The gene calls are TRBV29-1 and TRBJ2-7; 11 bases line up with TRBD1. Germline V gives CDR1 SQVTM, CDR2 ANQGSEA. V shed 6 bases and J 2 bases; nucleotides not matched to a gene: 6. There are 14 residues in the CDR3.

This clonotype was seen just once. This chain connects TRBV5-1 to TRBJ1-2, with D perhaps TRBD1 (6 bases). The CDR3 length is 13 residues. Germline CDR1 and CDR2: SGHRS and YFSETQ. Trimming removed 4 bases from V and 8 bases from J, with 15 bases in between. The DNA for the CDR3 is TGCGCCAGCAGCCCGGACAGCGGAGCCGGCTACACCTTC. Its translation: CASSPDSGAGYTF.

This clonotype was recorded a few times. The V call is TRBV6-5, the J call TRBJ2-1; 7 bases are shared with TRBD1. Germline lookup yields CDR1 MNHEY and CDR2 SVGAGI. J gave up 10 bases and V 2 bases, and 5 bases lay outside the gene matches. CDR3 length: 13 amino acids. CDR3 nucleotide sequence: TGTGCCAGCAGTTACCAAACAGGGGACGAGCAGTTCTTC. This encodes CASSYQTGDEQFF.

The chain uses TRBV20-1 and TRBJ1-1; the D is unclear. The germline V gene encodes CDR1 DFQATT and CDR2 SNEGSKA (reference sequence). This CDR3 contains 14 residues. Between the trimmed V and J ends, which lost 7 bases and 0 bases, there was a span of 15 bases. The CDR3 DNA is TGCAGTGGGACTGACGGAAGGCTGAACACTGAAGCTTTCTTT. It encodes CSGTDGRLNTEAFF.

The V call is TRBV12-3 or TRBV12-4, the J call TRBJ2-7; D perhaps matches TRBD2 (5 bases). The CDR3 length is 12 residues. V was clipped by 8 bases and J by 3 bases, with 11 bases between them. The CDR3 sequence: CASLGGGYEQYF. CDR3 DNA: TGTGCCAGCCTCGGAGGTGGCTACGAGCAGTACTTC.

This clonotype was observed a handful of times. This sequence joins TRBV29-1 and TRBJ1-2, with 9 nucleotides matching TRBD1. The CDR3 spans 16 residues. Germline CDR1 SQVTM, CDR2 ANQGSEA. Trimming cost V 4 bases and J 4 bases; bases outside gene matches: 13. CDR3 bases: TGCAGCGTTGTAACCGGGACAGGGAAGGGCCTCTATGGCTACACCTTC. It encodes CSVVTGTGKGLYGYTF.

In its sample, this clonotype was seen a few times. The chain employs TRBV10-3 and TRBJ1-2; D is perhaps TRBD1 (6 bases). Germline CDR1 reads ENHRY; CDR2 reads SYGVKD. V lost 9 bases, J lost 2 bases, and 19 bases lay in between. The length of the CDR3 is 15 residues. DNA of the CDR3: TGTGCCATTCCCGCTGGGACACCGAACAACTATGGCTACACCTTC. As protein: CAIPAGTPNNYGYTF.

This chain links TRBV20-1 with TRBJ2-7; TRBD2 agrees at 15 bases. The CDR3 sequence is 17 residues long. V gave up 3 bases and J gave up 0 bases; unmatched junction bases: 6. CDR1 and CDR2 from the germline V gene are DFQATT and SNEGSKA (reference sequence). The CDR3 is CSARGGLAGGDSYEQYF. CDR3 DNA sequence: TGCAGTGCTAGGGGTGGACTAGCGGGAGGGGACTCCTACGAGCAGTACTTC.

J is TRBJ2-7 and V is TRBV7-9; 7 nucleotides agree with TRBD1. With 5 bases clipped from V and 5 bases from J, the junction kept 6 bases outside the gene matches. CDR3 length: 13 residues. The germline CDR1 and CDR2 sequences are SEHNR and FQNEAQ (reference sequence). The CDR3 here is CASSPQGFDEQYF. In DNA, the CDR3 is TGTGCCAGCAGCCCACAGGGGTTCGACGAGCAGTACTTC.

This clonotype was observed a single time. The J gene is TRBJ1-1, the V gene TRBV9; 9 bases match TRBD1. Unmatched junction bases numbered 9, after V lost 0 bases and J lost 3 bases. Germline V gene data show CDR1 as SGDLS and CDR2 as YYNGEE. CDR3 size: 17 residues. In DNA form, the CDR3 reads TGTGCCAGCAGCGTAGAGAGCCAGACAGGGGGTTACACTGAAGCTTTCTTT. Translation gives CASSVESQTGGYTEAFF.

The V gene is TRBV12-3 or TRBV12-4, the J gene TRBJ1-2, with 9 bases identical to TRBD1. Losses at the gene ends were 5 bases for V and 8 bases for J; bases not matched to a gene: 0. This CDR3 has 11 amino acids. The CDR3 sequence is CASSDRGGYTF. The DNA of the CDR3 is TGTGCCAGCAGTGACAGGGGGGGCTACACCTTC.

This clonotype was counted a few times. The CDR3 DNA sequence: TGTGCCAGCAGCCAAGTGCCCGTAACCTACGAGCAGTACTTC. This sequence encodes CASSQVPVTYEQYF. This sequence joins TRBV4-2 and TRBJ2-7; no definite D call. Trimming removed 1 base from V and 2 bases from J, with 9 bases in between. The CDR3 extends over 14 amino acids. CDR1 is LGHNA, CDR2 YNFKEQ, per germline.

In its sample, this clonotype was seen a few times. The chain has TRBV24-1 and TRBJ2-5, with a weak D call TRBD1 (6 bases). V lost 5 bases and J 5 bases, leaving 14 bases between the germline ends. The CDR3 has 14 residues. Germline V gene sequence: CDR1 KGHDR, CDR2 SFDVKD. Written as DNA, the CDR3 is TGTGCCACCAGTGTAACAGGGTCGACGGAGACCCAGTACTTC. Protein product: CATSVTGSTETQYF.

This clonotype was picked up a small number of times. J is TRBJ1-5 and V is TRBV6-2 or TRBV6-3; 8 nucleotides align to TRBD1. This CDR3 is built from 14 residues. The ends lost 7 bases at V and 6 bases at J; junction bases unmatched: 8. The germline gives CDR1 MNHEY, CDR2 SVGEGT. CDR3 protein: CASNSLTGVQPQHF. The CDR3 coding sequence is TGTGCCAGCAACTCTCTGACAGGGGTTCAGCCCCAGCATTTT.